This T cell receptor beta chain was identified in a study of blood T cell repertoires in COVID-19. Study as a whole: Nucleic acid was either cDNA or gDNA, and it came from T cells, B-cell-depleted T cells, or PBMCs.

V shed 9 bases, J shed 4 bases, and the junction held 6 bases outside the gene matches. Looked up from germline, CDR1 is ENHRY and CDR2 is SYGVKD. This CDR3 contains 13 residues. This clone was seen only once. Study processing details: Estimated nucleated cell counts came from reference gene primer amplification. The protocol was immunoSEQ multiplex PCR, while the TCRdb copy is restricted to in-frame clones and leaves out a portion. D and trimming come from the DNA, and the V and J calls and clone size come from that table. Of 250,000 to 300,000 clones in the sample, about nine tenths were seen once. This rearrangement joins TRBV10-3 to TRBJ2-7, with 10 nucleotides matching TRBD1. The sequenced sample consisted of PBMCs or T cells enriched from blood (not recorded which). The sequence was obtained from a woman between 40 and 50 years old who had recovered from COVID-19. The CDR3 DNA reads as TGTGCCATTGGAGGACAGGGGGTATACGAGCAGTACTTC. Protein product: CAIGGQGVYEQYF.